This entry lists 26 T cell receptor beta chains sequenced from one sample in a study of cytomegalovirus exposure and HLA in healthy donors. A multiplex PCR was run with 60 Vbeta primers and 13 Jbeta primers. Clones were read by immunoSEQ multiplex PCR, and TCRdb kept only the in-frame ones, dropping some. The table has more than 95,000 clones, 60% to 85% seen once. Sequenced sample: PBMCs. These receptors were obtained from a woman in her thirties or forties in good health and CMV-seropositive.

The rearrangement links TRBV27 to TRBJ2-7; 8 bases align to TRBD2. This CDR3 has 16 amino acids. J gave up 1 base and V 4 bases, and 9 bases lay outside the gene matches. Germline values: CDR1 MNHEY, CDR2 SMNVEV (reference sequence). The CDR3: CASSSGVSGSSYEQYF. DNA of the CDR3: TGTGCCAGCAGTTCTGGTGTGAGCGGGAGTTCCTACGAGCAGTACTTC.

J is TRBJ2-1 and V is TRBV7-2; unclear D gene. The length of the CDR3 is 16 residues. Germline V gene data show CDR1 as SGHTA and CDR2 as FQGNSA. Trimming shortened V by 3 bases and J by 4 bases, and 16 bases separated the two germline ends. DNA of the CDR3: TGTGCCAGCAGCTTGAAGCTAATCCCCGGGTACAATGAGCAGTTCTTC. Translation gives CASSLKLIPGYNEQFF.

The rearrangement joins TRBV18 to TRBJ1-1, with D perhaps TRBD1 (5 bases). The ends were cut back, 2 bases at V and 3 bases at J, with 13 bases in the middle. Germline V gene sequence: CDR1 KGHSH, CDR2 LQKENI. This CDR3 spans 15 amino acids. The CDR3 DNA sequence: TGTGCCAGCTCACCAGCTTTAGGGGTTTACACTGAAGCTTTCTTT. The encoded protein is CASSPALGVYTEAFF.

The gene calls are TRBV11-2 and TRBJ2-7; TRBD1 matches 9 bases. V was pared by 1 base and J by 2 bases, with 9 bases of the junction left unmatched. Germline V gene data show CDR1 as SGHAT and CDR2 as FQNNGV. This CDR3 contains 17 residues. This CDR3 is CASSLATGTGIPYEQYF. CDR3 bases: TGTGCCAGCAGCTTAGCAACCGGGACAGGGATCCCCTACGAGCAGTACTTC. Variable domain in full (rest from reference TRBV11-2 and TRBJ2-7): EAGVAQSPRYKIIEKRQSVAFWCNPISGHATLYWYQQILGQGPKLLIQFQNNGVVDDSQLPKDRFSAERLKGVDSTLKIQPAKLEDSAVYLCASSLATGTGIPYEQYFGPGTRLTVT.

This chain links TRBV5-6 with TRBJ2-3; D might be TRBD2 (6 bases). V lost 4 bases, J lost 6 bases, and 12 bases lay in between. Germline V lookup: CDR1 SGHDT, CDR2 YYEEEE. CDR3 length: 13 residues. CDR3 DNA: TGTGCCAGCAGCGGGGCGGGGATTGATACGCAGTATTTT. It yields the protein CASSGAGIDTQYF. Together with reference TRBV5-6 and TRBJ2-3, the CDR3 gives the full variable domain: DAGVTQSPTHLIKTRGQQVTLRCSPKSGHDTVSWYQQALGQGPQFIFQYYEEEERQRGNFPDRFSGHQFPNYSSELNVNALLLGDSALYLCASSGAGIDTQYFGPGTRLTVL.

The chain uses TRBV5-1 and TRBJ2-1, with TRBD2 matching 11 bases. CDR1 SGHRS and CDR2 YFSETQ come from the germline V gene. The CDR3 consists of 14 residues. J gave up 15 bases and V 0 bases, and 8 bases lay outside the gene matches. The DNA for the CDR3 is TGCGCCAGCAGCTTGGGGCTAGCGGGGGGAAGGGGGTTCTTC. Translated, it gives CASSLGLAGGRGFF.

The chain combines TRBV4-1 with TRBJ1-3; the D is unclear. Germline CDR1 and CDR2: MGHRA and YSYEKL. The CDR3 has 14 amino acids. Trimming removed 8 bases at V and 0 bases at J, with 11 bases between. The CDR3 protein is CASRQPSSGNTIYF. CDR3 nucleotide sequence: TGCGCCAGCCGACAACCGAGCTCTGGAAACACCATATATTTT.

The chain links TRBV6-1 to TRBJ2-4, with D possibly being TRBD2 (5 bases). CDR3 length: 12 amino acids. Germline V gene sequence: CDR1 MNHNS, CDR2 SASEGT. Trimming took off 3 bases at V and 10 bases at J, with 10 bases between the two ends. CDR3 loop: CASSDGPGIQYF. The CDR3 DNA reads TGTGCCAGCAGTGATGGGCCGGGGATTCAGTACTTC.

CDR3 coding DNA: TGCAGTCGAGGGGGGGACTATGGCTACACCTTC. Protein sequence: CSRGGDYGYTF. The chain combines TRBV20-1 with TRBJ1-2; D might be TRBD1 (6 bases). Trimming pared 8 bases from V and 3 bases from J, leaving 10 bases between. The CDR3 totals 11 residues. Germline V gene lookup returns CDR1 DFQATT and CDR2 SNEGSKA (reference sequence).

Of note for this clone: Other DNA sequences from this sample encode an identical CDR3 as well. This rearrangement joins TRBV2 to TRBJ2-3; TRBD1 aligns across 9 bases. Unmatched junction bases numbered 4, after V lost 5 bases and J lost 1 base. The CDR3 runs to 15 residues. Germline V gene sequence: CDR1 SNHLY, CDR2 FYNNEI. The CDR3 DNA reads as TGTGCCAGCAGTCCTAGACAGGGGGGCACAGATACGCAGTATTTT. Translated, it gives CASSPRQGGTDTQYF.

The chain is built from TRBV2 and TRBJ1-4, with TRBD1 identical over 8 bases. Germline V gives CDR1 SNHLY, CDR2 FYNNEI. There are 15 residues in the CDR3. V lost 1 base and J lost 8; bases outside the gene matches: 6. The CDR3 region is CASSEDWTGLEKLFF. In nucleotides, the CDR3 is TGTGCCAGCAGTGAAGATTGGACAGGGCTGGAAAAACTGTTTTTT. Combining the CDR3 with reference TRBV2 and TRBJ1-4 gives the whole variable domain EPEVTQTPSHQVTQMGQEVILRCVPISNHLYFYWYRQILGQKVEFLVSFYNNEISEKSEIFDDQFSVERPDGSNFTLKIRSTKLEDSAMYFCASSEDWTGLEKLFFGSGTQLSVL.

The J gene is TRBJ1-2, the V gene TRBV11-2; D perhaps matches TRBD1 (5 bases). From germline, CDR1 is SGHAT and CDR2 FQNNGV. The V and J ends lost 5 bases and 5 bases respectively, with 15 bases between them. The CDR3 is made up of 14 amino acids. In DNA form, the CDR3 reads TGTGCCAGCAGCCCCGGAGGGGCACCTTATGGCTACACCTTC. Translation: CASSPGGAPYGYTF.

V is TRBV18 and J is TRBJ1-5, with no clear D. Germline lookup yields CDR1 KGHSH and CDR2 LQKENI. Trimming shortened V by 0 bases and J by 5 bases, and 5 bases separated the two germline ends. There are 13 residues in the CDR3. Here the CDR3 reads CASSPPGDQPQHF. CDR3 nucleotide sequence: TGTGCCAGCTCACCACCCGGGGATCAGCCCCAGCATTTT.

The chain is built from TRBV7-2 and TRBJ2-3; no definite D call. The ends were cut back, 0 bases at V and 4 bases at J, with 8 bases in the middle. The germline V gene has CDR1 SGHTA and CDR2 FQGNSA. The CDR3 consists of 14 residues. The CDR3 region is CASSLAGRPDTQYF. CDR3 bases: TGTGCCAGCAGCTTAGCGGGCCGGCCAGATACGCAGTATTTT.

In the case of this clone: A junction end diverges from the germline sequence, so it may reflect a read error. This chain uses TRBV7-9 with TRBJ1-4, with 7 bases matching TRBD1. Germline V lookup: CDR1 SEHNR, CDR2 FQNEAQ (reference sequence). The CDR3 consists of 14 residues. CDR3 bases: TGTTCCAGCAGCTTGACAGGGCGGGATGAAAAACTGTTTTTT. It translates to CSSSLTGRDEKLFF.

The gene calls are TRBV7-9 and TRBJ2-1; TRBD2 aligns across 7 bases. CDR1 is SEHNR, CDR2 FQNEAQ, per germline (reference sequence). The CDR3 has 14 residues. V was clipped by 6 bases and J by 5 bases; unmatched bases: 7. The CDR3 region is CASRGWGGDNEQFF. The CDR3 DNA sequence: TGTGCCAGCAGGGGTTGGGGGGGTGACAATGAGCAGTTCTTC.

This clone was detected a few times. The chain joins TRBV28 to TRBJ1-4; the D is unclear. There are 12 residues in the CDR3. V dropped 6 bases and J dropped 10 bases, with 12 bases sitting between them. Germline V gene lookup returns CDR1 MDHEN and CDR2 SYDVKM. The DNA for the CDR3 is TGTGCCAGCAGATCCGAGTCTAGAAAACTGTTTTTT. This encodes CASRSESRKLFF.

The V and J genes are TRBV7-2 and TRBJ1-2, with D tentatively TRBD1 (6 bases). The germline CDR1 and CDR2 sequences are SGHTA and FQGNSA. CDR3 length equals 13 residues. The V gene lost 7 bases and the J gene lost 7 bases, with 16 bases spanning the gap. CDR3 bases: TGTGCCAGCAAAAACTCTAGGGGGACTGGCTACACCTTC. It is translated as CASKNSRGTGYTF.

The chain couples TRBV5-4 to TRBJ1-1; TRBD1 agrees at 9 bases. V lost 6 bases, J lost 3 bases, and 3 bases stayed unmatched. Looked up from germline, CDR1 is SGHNT and CDR2 is YYREEE (reference sequence). The CDR3 sequence is 13 residues long. The DNA of the CDR3 is TGTGCCAGCAAGACAGGGGGGTACACTGAAGCTTTCTTT. Its translation is CASKTGGYTEAFF.

The chain has TRBV6-6 and TRBJ2-1; D is ambiguous. Germline CDR1 and CDR2: MNHNY and SVGAGI (reference sequence). V lost 7 bases and J 5 bases, leaving 9 bases between the germline ends. The CDR3 sequence is 12 residues long. CDR3 residues: CASTRLDNEQFF. CDR3 sequence (DNA): TGTGCCAGCACCCGACTGGACAATGAGCAGTTCTTC.

The chain employs TRBV18 and TRBJ2-3; no firm D call. Germline CDR1 is KGHSH and CDR2 is LQKENI. This CDR3 region has 15 residues. The V end lost 0 bases, the J end lost 1 base, and 8 bases lay between the germline ends. This CDR3 is CASSPPSSGTDTQYF. The CDR3 DNA is TGTGCCAGCTCACCACCTTCATCGGGCACAGATACGCAGTATTTT.

The chain links TRBV7-9 to TRBJ1-4; TRBD1 is a possible D gene (5 bases). V lost 5 bases and J 2 bases, leaving 15 bases between the germline ends. CDR3 length equals 16 residues. Germline CDR1 reads SEHNR; CDR2 reads FQNEAQ (reference sequence). CDR3 DNA: TGTGCCAGCAGCGCCTTGGGGGGATCGACTAATGAAAAACTGTTTTTT. This translates into CASSALGGSTNEKLFF.

This clone was recorded a few times. The chain uses TRBV9 and TRBJ2-5, with a weak D call TRBD1 (5 bases). The CDR3 totals 14 residues. Looked up from germline, CDR1 is SGDLS and CDR2 is YYNGEE. V was trimmed by 0 bases and J by 3 bases, leaving 9 bases between them. CDR3 sequence: CASSVGGTKETQYF. CDR3 nucleotides: TGTGCCAGCAGCGTAGGGGGCACTAAAGAGACCCAGTACTTC. Full variable domain (outside the CDR3, taken from reference TRBV9 and TRBJ2-5): DSGVTQTPKHLITATGQRVTLRCSPRSGDLSVYWYQQSLDQGLQFLIQYYNGEERAKGNILERFSAQQFPDLHSELNLSSLELGDSALYFCASSVGGTKETQYFGPGTRLLVL.

The CDR3 spells CASTQPAGTGKSEQYF. The DNA of the CDR3 is TGTGCCAGCACTCAGCCGGCAGGGACAGGGAAGAGCGAGCAGTACTTC. The chain couples TRBV28 to TRBJ2-7; 9 bases are shared with TRBD1. Unmatched junction bases numbered 16, after V lost 7 bases and J lost 6 bases. The CDR3 totals 16 residues. Germline values: CDR1 MDHEN, CDR2 SYDVKM.

The V call is TRBV12-5, the J call TRBJ2-7; D perhaps matches TRBD1 (6 bases). The CDR3 totals 18 residues. From germline, CDR1 is LGHNT and CDR2 FRNRAP. V gave up 0 bases and J gave up 2 bases, with 20 bases separating them. The chain's CDR3 is CASGLVLWVRTEPYEQYF. The CDR3 DNA reads TGTGCTAGTGGTTTGGTACTGTGGGTTAGGACAGAGCCCTACGAGCAGTACTTC.

The gene calls are TRBV28 and TRBJ1-4; 10 bases map to TRBD1. CDR1 is MDHEN, CDR2 SYDVKM, per germline. With 10 bases clipped from V and 8 bases from J, the junction kept 7 bases outside the gene matches. The CDR3 has 13 residues. CDR3 loop: CATRQGATEKLFF. Here the CDR3 DNA reads TGTGCCACCCGACAGGGGGCAACCGAAAAACTGTTTTTT.